A selection of T cell receptor beta chains follows, all from one sample in a study of CD8 T cells in ankylosing spondylitis. TCRdb reprocessed the 5' RACE reads with MiXCR, giving one entry per CDR3 protein. The table lists about 52,000 distinct CDR3 sequences, 6.5% to 9% of them singletons. Source material: blood, either unsorted or a sorted T cell fraction (not recorded which). The receptor source for this set is a female donor with ankylosing spondylitis or in good health (not recorded which). Both conserved end residues are part of each CDR3. Each record gives: CDR3 protein, CDR3 DNA, D gene, J gene, clone size, V gene. The D gene is left open where the match is weak. Clone size is not always given. Where it is, it says once, few, many or a class for expanded clones.

CDR3: CATSRDRSGLFADTQYF; DNA: TGTGCCACCAGCAGAGATCGGTCAGGGCTATTCGCAGATACGCAGTATTTT; D: NA; J: TRBJ2-3; size: many; V: TRBV15
CDR3: CASRAGGGPNQPQHF; DNA: TGTGCCAGCCGAGCTGGGGGAGGGCCCAATCAGCCCCAGCATTTT; D: NA; J: TRBJ1-5; size: medium-sized; V: TRBV2
CDR3: CASSLDRFYNEQFF; DNA: TGCGCCAGCAGCTTGGACAGGTTCTACAATGAGCAGTTCTTC; D: NA; J: TRBJ2-1; size: many; V: TRBV5-1
CDR3: CSAWGGQGPLEQFF; DNA: TGCAGTGCCTGGGGGGGACAGGGGCCTTTAGAGCAGTTCTTC; D: TRBD1; J: TRBJ2-1; size: many; V: TRBV20-1
CDR3: CASSLGGLKQETQYF; DNA: TGCGCCAGCAGCTTGGGTGGCCTCAAGCAAGAGACCCAGTACTTC; D: NA; J: TRBJ2-5; size: many; V: TRBV5-1
CDR3: CASSLSRVWGQETQYF; DNA: TGTGCCAGCAGCCTAAGTCGGGTTTGGGGCCAAGAGACCCAGTACTTC; D: NA; J: TRBJ2-5; size: many; V: TRBV7-8
CDR3: CASSQIRAVSSYEQYF; DNA: TGTGCCAGCAGCCAGATCCGGGCCGTGTCCTCCTACGAGCAGTACTTC; D: NA; J: TRBJ2-7; size: many; V: TRBV11-3
CDR3: CASSLATDGELFF; DNA: TGCGCCAGCAGCTTGGCAACGGACGGGGAGCTGTTTTTT; D: NA; J: TRBJ2-2; size: many; V: TRBV5-1
CDR3: CSARDRLDSPLHF; DNA: TGCAGTGCTAGAGATAGGCTCGATTCACCCCTCCACTTT; D: NA; J: TRBJ1-6; size: many; V: TRBV20-1
CDR3: CASGSERTGRDMNTEAFF; DNA: TGCGCCAGCGGATCCGAAAGGACAGGGAGAGACATGAACACTGAAGCTTTCTTT; D: TRBD1; J: TRBJ1-1; size: many; V: TRBV5-1
CDR3: CASSFRSGNEKLFF; DNA: TGCGCCAGCAGCTTTCGGTCGGGAAATGAAAAACTGTTTTTT; D: NA; J: TRBJ1-4; size: many; V: TRBV5-1
CDR3: CASSQDYNSYEQYF; DNA: TGTGCCAGCAGCCAAGATTACAACTCCTACGAGCAGTACTTC; D: NA; J: TRBJ2-7; size: many; V: TRBV3-1
CDR3: CAVEKVIQLYYEQYF; DNA: TGTGCCGTCGAGAAGGTTATCCAACTCTACTACGAGCAGTACTTC; D: NA; J: TRBJ2-7; size: many; V: TRBV6-1
CDR3: CARSLIDSSYSNQPQHF; DNA: TGTGCCAGAAGCTTGATAGACAGTAGCTATAGCAATCAGCCCCAGCATTTT; D: NA; J: TRBJ1-5; size: few; V: TRBV5-3
CDR3: CASSEAPRGGHYHF; DNA: TGTGCCAGCAGTGAAGCACCCCGAGGGGGGCATTACCACTTC; D: NA; J: TRBJ2-7; size: many; V: TRBV6-1
CDR3: CASSYAGPYGSGELFF; DNA: TGTGCCAGCAGTTACGCGGGGCCTTACGGGAGCGGGGAGCTGTTTTTT; D: NA; J: TRBJ2-2; size: few; V: TRBV6-5
CDR3: CASSHPKTSGGSTDTQYF; DNA: TGTGCCAGCAGTCACCCTAAAACTAGCGGGGGCTCCACAGATACGCAGTATTTT; D: TRBD2; J: TRBJ2-3; size: NA; V: TRBV12-3/TRBV12-4